This T cell receptor (beta chain) is drawn from a study of T cells in localized non-small cell lung cancer. Study-level results: Adjacent lung held a median 57 of the top 100 tumor clones. Uninvolved adjacent lung had more T cell clonality than any other tissue, topping tumor.

Per germline, CDR1 LNHDA and CDR2 SQIVND (reference sequence). The CDR3 is 14 amino acids. V was cut by 3 bases and J by 1 base, with 8 bases left in between. Using immunoSEQ multiplex PCR, the repertoire was profiled, and TCRdb retains in-frame clones only, with some absent. The sample shows roughly 34,000 clones, 87% of them seen only once. A word on this clone: Antigen specificity is unknown.

Sequencing was performed on peripheral blood mononuclear cells, taken before any cancer treatment. The gene calls are TRBV19 and TRBJ2-3; D might be TRBD1 or TRBD2, each matching 5 bases. The receptor's source is a man between 40 and 70 years old with stage III lung adenocarcinoma. The CDR3 loop reads CASSIPGRTDTQYF. The CDR3 nucleotides are TGTGCCAGTAGTATTCCGGGACGCACAGATACGCAGTATTTT.